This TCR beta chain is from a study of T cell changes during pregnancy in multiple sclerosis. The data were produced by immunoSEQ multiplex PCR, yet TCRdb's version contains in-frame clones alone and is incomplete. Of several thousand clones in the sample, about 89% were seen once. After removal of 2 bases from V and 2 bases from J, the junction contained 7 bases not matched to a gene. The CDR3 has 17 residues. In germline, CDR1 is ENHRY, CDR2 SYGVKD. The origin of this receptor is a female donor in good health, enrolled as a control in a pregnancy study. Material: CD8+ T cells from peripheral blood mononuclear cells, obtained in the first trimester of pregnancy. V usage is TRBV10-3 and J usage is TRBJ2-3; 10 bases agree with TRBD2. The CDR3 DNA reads TGTGCCATCAGTGAGCTACTAGCGGGGCCAAACACAGATACGCAGTATTTT. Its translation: CAISELLAGPNTDTQYF.